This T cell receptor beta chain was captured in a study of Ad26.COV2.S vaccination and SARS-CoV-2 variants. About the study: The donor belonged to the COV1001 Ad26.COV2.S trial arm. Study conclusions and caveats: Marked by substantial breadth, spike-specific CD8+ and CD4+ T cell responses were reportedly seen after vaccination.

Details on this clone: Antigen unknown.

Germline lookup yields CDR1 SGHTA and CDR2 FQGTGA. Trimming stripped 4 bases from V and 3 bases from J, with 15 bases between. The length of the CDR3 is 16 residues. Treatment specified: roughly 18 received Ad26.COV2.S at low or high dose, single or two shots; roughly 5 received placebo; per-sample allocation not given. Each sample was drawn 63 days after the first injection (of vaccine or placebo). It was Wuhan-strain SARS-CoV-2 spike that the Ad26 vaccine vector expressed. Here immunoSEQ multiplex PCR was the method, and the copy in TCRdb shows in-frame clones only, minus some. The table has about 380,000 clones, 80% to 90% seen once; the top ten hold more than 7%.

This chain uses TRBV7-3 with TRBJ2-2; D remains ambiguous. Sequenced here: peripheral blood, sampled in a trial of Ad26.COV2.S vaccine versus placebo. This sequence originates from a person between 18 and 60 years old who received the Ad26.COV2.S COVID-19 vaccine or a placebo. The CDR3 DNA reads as TGTGCCAGCAGCTCCTCCCGGCGGATCGACACCGGGGAGCTGTTTTTT. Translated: CASSSSRRIDTGELFF. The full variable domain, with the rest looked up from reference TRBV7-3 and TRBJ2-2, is GAGVSQTPSNKVTEKGKYVELRCDPISGHTALYWYRQSLGQGPEFLIYFQGTGAADDSGLPNDRFFAVRPEGSVSTLKIQRTERGDSAVYLCASSSSRRIDTGELFFGEGSRLTVL.